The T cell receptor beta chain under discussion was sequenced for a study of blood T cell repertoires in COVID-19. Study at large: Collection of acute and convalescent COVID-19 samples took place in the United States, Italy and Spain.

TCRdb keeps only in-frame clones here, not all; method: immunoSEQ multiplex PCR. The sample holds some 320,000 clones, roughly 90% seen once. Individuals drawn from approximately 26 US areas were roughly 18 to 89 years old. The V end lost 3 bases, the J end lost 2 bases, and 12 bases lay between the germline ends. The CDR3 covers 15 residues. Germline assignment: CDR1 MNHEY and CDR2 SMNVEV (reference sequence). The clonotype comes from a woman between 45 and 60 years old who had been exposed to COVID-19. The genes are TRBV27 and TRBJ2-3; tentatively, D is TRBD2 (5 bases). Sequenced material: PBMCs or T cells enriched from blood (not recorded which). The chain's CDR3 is CASSFGVATTDTQYF. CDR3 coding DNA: TGTGCCAGCAGTTTCGGGGTCGCTACCACAGATACGCAGTATTTT.